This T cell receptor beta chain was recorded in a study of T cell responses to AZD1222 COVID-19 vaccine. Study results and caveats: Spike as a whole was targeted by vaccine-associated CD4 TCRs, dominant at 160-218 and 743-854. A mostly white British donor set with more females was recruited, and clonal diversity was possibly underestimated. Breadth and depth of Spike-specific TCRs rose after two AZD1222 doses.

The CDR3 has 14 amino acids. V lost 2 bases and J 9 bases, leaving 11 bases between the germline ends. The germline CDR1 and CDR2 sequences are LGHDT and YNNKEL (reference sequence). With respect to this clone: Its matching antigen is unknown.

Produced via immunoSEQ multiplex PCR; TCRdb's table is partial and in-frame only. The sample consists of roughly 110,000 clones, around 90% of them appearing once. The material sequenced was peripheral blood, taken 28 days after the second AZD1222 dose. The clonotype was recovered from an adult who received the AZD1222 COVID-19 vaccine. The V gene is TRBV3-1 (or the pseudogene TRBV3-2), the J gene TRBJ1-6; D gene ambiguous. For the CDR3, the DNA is TGTGCCAGCAGCCAAATCCAAGGCGCTTCACCCCTCCACTTT. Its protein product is CASSQIQGASPLHF.